The 14 T cell receptor beta chains given below trace back to one sample, sequenced in a study of control samples from healthy donors and cancer patients. Profiled with immunoSEQ multiplex PCR; TCRdb holds only in-frame clones, not every one. The sample records about 140,000 clones, about nine tenths being singletons. Sequenced: blood. The receptors were gathered from a man aged 25 to 45 in good health.

J is TRBJ1-3 and V is TRBV5-1; 8 bases align to TRBD1. The CDR3 length is 17 residues. The trim removed 4 bases at V and 4 bases at J, leaving 13 bases unmatched. Looked up from germline, CDR1 is SGHRS and CDR2 is YFSETQ. The CDR3 DNA reads as TGCGCCAGCAGCCCCAATTCCCGGACAGGGAGCGGAAACACCATATATTTT. Translation gives CASSPNSRTGSGNTIYF.

This rearrangement joins TRBV5-4 to TRBJ2-1, with 7 bases matching TRBD1. Trimming took 4 bases from V and 4 from J; bases not matched to a gene: 5. The germline V gene encodes CDR1 SGHNT and CDR2 YYREEE (reference sequence). CDR3 length: 14 residues. CDR3 nucleotides: TGTGCCAGCAGCGACCGGACAGGTTACAATGAGCAGTTCTTC. Its protein product is CASSDRTGYNEQFF.

The chain recombines TRBV7-2 with TRBJ2-1; D is possibly TRBD1 (5 bases). CDR3 size: 18 residues. Germline V gives CDR1 SGHTA, CDR2 FQGNSA. V lost 3 bases, J lost 4 bases, and 22 bases lay in between. The CDR3, as DNA: TGTGCCAGCAGCTTCCCGTTGGAACAGGCGCCCTTTTACAATGAGCAGTTCTTC. This sequence encodes CASSFPLEQAPFYNEQFF.

This chain joins TRBV5-1 and TRBJ2-7; D is undetermined. Germline V gene lookup returns CDR1 SGHRS and CDR2 YFSETQ. This CDR3 has 13 amino acids. Deletions cut 0 bases from V and 0 bases from J, with 4 bases between. DNA for the CDR3: TGCGCCAGCAGCTTGGCCCCCTCCTACGAGCAGTACTTC. Translation: CASSLAPSYEQYF.

V is TRBV5-1 and J is TRBJ2-3; D is possibly TRBD1 or TRBD2 (6 bases each). Trimming pared 3 bases from V and 2 bases from J, leaving 13 bases between. Germline loops: CDR1 SGHRS, CDR2 YFSETQ. CDR3 size: 15 residues. The DNA for the CDR3 is TGCGCCAGCAGCTCGGGGGCGACAATCACAGATACGCAGTATTTT. Translating it yields CASSSGATITDTQYF. Supplemented by reference TRBV5-1 and TRBJ2-3, the full variable domain reads KAGVTQTPRYLIKTRGQQVTLSCSPISGHRSVSWYQQTPGQGLQFLFEYFSETQRNKGNFPGRFSGRQFSNSRSEMNVSTLELGDSALYLCASSSGATITDTQYFGPGTRLTVL.

This sequence joins TRBV2 and TRBJ2-2; TRBD2 agrees at 9 bases. V shed 6 bases and J 6 bases; nucleotides not matched to a gene: 8. The CDR3 spans 15 residues. From germline, CDR1 is SNHLY and CDR2 FYNNEI. The CDR3 sequence is CASRWTSAESGELFF. In DNA, the CDR3 is TGTGCCAGCAGGTGGACTAGCGCGGAGTCCGGGGAGCTGTTTTTT.

The chain is built from TRBV7-6 and TRBJ2-3; D unresolved. Trimming removed 5 bases from V and 6 bases from J, with 12 bases in between. The CDR3 loop spans 13 amino acids. Germline V gives CDR1 SGHVS, CDR2 FNYEAQ. The DNA of the CDR3 is TGTGCCAGCAGCCCATCACTCCCGGATACGCAGTATTTT. Protein: CASSPSLPDTQYF. The entire variable domain, with the rest obtained from reference TRBV7-6 and TRBJ2-3, is as follows: GAGVSQSPRYKVTKRGQDVALRCDPISGHVSLYWYRQALGQGPEFLTYFNYEAQQDKSGLPNDRFSAERPEGSISTLTIQRTEQRDSAMYRCASSPSLPDTQYFGPGTRLTVL.

The V gene is TRBV5-8, the J gene TRBJ1-5, with D perhaps TRBD1 (6 bases). The CDR3 has 16 amino acids. V lost 2 bases, J lost 2 bases, and 14 bases lay in between. Per the germline V gene, CDR1 is SGHTS and CDR2 is YDEGEE. This CDR3 is CASSFRQVWGNQPQHF. For the CDR3, the DNA is TGTGCCAGCAGCTTCAGACAGGTTTGGGGCAATCAGCCCCAGCATTTT. The entire variable domain, with the rest obtained from reference TRBV5-8 and TRBJ1-5, is as follows: EAGVTQSPTHLIKTRGQQATLRCSPISGHTSVYWYQQALGLGLQFLLWYDEGEERNRGNFPPRFSGRQFPNYSSELNVNALELEDSALYLCASSFRQVWGNQPQHFGDGTRLSIL.

This clone was detected only once. CDR3 DNA: TGTGCCAGCAGCTTGTACGGGCTAGATTCACCCCTCCACTTT. This gives the protein CASSLYGLDSPLHF. The rearrangement links TRBV5-8 to TRBJ1-6, with D uncertain. Trimming took off 1 base at V and 8 bases at J, with 10 bases between the two ends. This CDR3 contains 14 residues. Germline CDR1 is SGHTS and CDR2 is YDEGEE.

The rearrangement links TRBV7-3 to TRBJ1-1; D perhaps matches TRBD1 (6 bases). CDR3 length: 15 residues. Trimming shortened V by 5 bases and J by 3 bases, and 16 bases separated the two germline ends. Germline lookup yields CDR1 SGHTA and CDR2 FQGTGA. CDR3 coding DNA: TGTGCCAGCAGCCCACAGGGATTCGGGTACACTGAAGCTTTCTTT. Encoded protein: CASSPQGFGYTEAFF.

The rearrangement uses TRBV9 and TRBJ2-4; D is perhaps TRBD2 (6 bases). This CDR3 has 14 amino acids. Trimming pared 3 bases from V and 4 bases from J, leaving 11 bases between. From germline, CDR1 is SGDLS and CDR2 YYNGEE. Here the CDR3 reads CASSGRAGKNIQYF. CDR3 DNA: TGTGCCAGCAGCGGGAGGGCAGGGAAAAACATTCAGTACTTC.

The chain employs TRBV5-4 and TRBJ2-1, with no clear D. The ends were cut back, 9 bases at V and 4 bases at J, with 8 bases in the middle. Germline CDR1 and CDR2: SGHNT and YYREEE (reference sequence). The CDR3 has 11 amino acids. Here the CDR3 reads CATWTYNEQFF. CDR3 bases: TGTGCCACCTGGACGTACAATGAGCAGTTCTTC.

The rearrangement links TRBV18 to TRBJ1-5; TRBD1 aligns across 9 bases. Germline V CDR1 and CDR2: KGHSH, LQKENI. The CDR3 loop spans 13 amino acids. The junction had 6 bases not matched to a gene; V was cut back by 8 bases and J by 7 bases. The CDR3 DNA follows: TGTGCCAGCGCCTGGGACAGGGAACAGCCCCAGCATTTT. As protein: CASAWDREQPQHF. The whole variable domain, remainder taken from reference TRBV18 and TRBJ1-5, is NAGVMQNPRHLVRRRGQEARLRCSPMKGHSHVYWYRQLPEEGLKFMVYLQKENIIDESGMPKERFSAEFPKEGPSILRIQQVVRGDSAAYFCASAWDREQPQHFGDGTRLSIL.

This chain joins TRBV5-1 and TRBJ1-4, with D possibly being TRBD1 (6 bases). The germline V gene encodes CDR1 SGHRS and CDR2 YFSETQ. Trimming took off 1 base at V and 8 bases at J, with 15 bases between the two ends. CDR3 size: 15 residues. DNA for the CDR3: TGCGCCAGCAGCTTGTTTTCAGGGGCAGGGGAAAAACTGTTTTTT. It codes for CASSLFSGAGEKLFF.